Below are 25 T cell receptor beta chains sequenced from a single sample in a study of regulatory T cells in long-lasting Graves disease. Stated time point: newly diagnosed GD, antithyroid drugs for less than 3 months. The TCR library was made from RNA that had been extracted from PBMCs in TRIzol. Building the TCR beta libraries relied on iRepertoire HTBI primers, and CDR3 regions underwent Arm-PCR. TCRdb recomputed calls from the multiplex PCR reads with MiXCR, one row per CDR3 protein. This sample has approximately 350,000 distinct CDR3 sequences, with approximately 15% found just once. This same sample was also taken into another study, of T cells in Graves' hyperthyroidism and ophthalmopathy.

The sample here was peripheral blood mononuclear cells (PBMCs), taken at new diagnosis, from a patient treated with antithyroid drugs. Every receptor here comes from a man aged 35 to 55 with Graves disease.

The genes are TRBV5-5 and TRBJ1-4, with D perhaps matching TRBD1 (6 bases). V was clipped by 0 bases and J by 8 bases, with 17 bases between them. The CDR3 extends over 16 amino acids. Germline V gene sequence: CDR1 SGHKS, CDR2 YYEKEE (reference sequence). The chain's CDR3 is CASSLDPQGPGEKLFF. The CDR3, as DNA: TGTGCCAGCAGCTTGGACCCTCAGGGGCCGGGGGAAAAACTGTTTTTT.

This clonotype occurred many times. CDR3 loop: CASSLGVNRDSYEQYF. Here the CDR3 DNA reads TGTGCCAGCAGCTTGGGGGTCAACAGGGACTCCTACGAGCAGTACTTC. The chain couples TRBV11-2 to TRBJ2-7, with D tentatively TRBD1 (6 bases). This CDR3 contains 16 residues. From germline, CDR1 is SGHAT and CDR2 FQNNGV. V was cut by 3 bases and J by 0 bases, with 15 bases left in between.

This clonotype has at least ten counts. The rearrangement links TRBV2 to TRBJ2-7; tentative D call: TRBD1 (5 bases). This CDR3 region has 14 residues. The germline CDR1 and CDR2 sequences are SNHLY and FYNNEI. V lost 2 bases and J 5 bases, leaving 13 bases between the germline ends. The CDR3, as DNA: TGTGCCAGCAGTGAACGCAGGGTCCTCAACGAGCAGTACTTC. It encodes CASSERRVLNEQYF.

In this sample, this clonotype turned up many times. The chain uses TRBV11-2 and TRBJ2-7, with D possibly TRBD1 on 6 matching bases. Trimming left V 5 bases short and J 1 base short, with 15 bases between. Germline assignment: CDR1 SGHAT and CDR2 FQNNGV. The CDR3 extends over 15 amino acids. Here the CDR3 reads CASSEGRTASYEQYF. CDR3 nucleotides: TGTGCCAGCAGCGAAGGCCGGACAGCGTCCTACGAGCAGTACTTC.

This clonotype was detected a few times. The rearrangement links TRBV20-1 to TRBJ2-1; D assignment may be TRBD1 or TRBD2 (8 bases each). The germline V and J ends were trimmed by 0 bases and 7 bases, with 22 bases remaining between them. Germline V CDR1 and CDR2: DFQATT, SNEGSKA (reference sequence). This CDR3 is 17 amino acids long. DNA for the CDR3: TGCAGTGCTAGAGACTACAGGGGGACTAGACGTAGGAATGAGCAGTTCTTC. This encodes CSARDYRGTRRRNEQFF.

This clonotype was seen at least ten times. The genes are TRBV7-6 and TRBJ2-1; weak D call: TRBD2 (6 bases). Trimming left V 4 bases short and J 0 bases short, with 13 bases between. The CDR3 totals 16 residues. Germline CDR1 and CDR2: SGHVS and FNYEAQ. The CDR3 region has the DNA TGTGCCAGCAGCTCAGCGGCGGGGTCCTCCTACAATGAGCAGTTCTTC. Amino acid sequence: CASSSAAGSSYNEQFF. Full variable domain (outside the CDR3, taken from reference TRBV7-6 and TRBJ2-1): GAGVSQSPRYKVTKRGQDVALRCDPISGHVSLYWYRQALGQGPEFLTYFNYEAQQDKSGLPNDRFSAERPEGSISTLTIQRTEQRDSAMYRCASSSAAGSSYNEQFFGPGTRLTVL.

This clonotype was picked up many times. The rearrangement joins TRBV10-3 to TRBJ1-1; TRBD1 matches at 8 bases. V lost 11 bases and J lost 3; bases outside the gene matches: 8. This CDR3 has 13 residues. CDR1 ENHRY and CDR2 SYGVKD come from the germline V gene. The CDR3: CASRTGWDTEAFF. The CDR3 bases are TGTGCCTCACGGACAGGGTGGGACACTGAAGCTTTCTTT.

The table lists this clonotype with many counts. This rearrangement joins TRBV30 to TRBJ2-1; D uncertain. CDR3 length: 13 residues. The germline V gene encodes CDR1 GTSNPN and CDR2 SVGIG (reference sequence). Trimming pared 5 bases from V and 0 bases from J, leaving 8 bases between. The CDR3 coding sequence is TGTGCCTGGTTGTGGAGCTCCTACAATGAGCAGTTCTTC. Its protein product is CAWLWSSYNEQFF. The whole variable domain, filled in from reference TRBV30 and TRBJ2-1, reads SQTIHQWPATLVQPVGSPLSLECTVEGTSNPNLYWYRQAAGRGLQLLFYSVGIGQISSEVPQNLSASRPQDRQFILSSKKLLLSDSGFYLCAWLWSSYNEQFFGPGTRLTVL.

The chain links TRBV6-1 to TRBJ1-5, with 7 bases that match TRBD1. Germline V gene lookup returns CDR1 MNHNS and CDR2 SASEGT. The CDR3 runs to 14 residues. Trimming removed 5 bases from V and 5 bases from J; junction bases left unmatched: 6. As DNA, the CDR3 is TGTGCCAGCAGTAGACAGGGCTTCGATCAGCCCCAGCATTTT. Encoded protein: CASSRQGFDQPQHF.

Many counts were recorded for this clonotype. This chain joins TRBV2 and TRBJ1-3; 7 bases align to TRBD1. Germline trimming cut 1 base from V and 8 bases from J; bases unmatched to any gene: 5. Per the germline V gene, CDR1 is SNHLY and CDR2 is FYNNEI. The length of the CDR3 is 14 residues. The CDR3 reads CASSEGQGGDTIYF. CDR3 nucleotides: TGTGCCAGCAGTGAAGGACAGGGCGGGGACACCATATATTTT.

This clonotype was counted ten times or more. CDR3 sequence (DNA): TGTGCCAGCAGCATGGTCTTTCAGCCCCAGCATTTT. This encodes CASSMVFQPQHF. The chain is built from TRBV28 and TRBJ1-5; D uncertain. V lost 6 bases and J 6 bases, leaving 9 bases between the germline ends. The V gene's germline CDR1 is MDHEN and CDR2 SYDVKM. CDR3 size: 12 residues.

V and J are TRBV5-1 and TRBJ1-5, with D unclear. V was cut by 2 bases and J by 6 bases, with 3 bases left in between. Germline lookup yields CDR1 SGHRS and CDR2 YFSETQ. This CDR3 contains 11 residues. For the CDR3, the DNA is TGCGCCAGCAGCTTTTCTCAGCCCCAGCATTTT. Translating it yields CASSFSQPQHF.

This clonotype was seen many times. CDR3 bases: TGTGCCAGCAGCTGGGCGGGGGTCAATCAGCCCCAGCATTTT. Translated: CASSWAGVNQPQHF. This rearrangement joins TRBV7-2 to TRBJ1-5; TRBD1 might be the D (5 bases). Trimming removed 4 bases from V and 3 bases from J, with 10 bases in between. The CDR3 extends over 14 amino acids. Germline CDR1 is SGHTA and CDR2 is FQGNSA.

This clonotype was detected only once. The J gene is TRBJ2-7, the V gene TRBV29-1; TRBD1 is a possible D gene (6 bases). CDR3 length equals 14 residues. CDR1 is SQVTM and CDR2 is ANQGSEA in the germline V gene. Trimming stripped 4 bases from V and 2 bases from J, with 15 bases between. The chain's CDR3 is CSVAPGQPPYEQYF. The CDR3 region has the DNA TGCAGCGTTGCACCGGGACAACCGCCCTACGAGCAGTACTTC.

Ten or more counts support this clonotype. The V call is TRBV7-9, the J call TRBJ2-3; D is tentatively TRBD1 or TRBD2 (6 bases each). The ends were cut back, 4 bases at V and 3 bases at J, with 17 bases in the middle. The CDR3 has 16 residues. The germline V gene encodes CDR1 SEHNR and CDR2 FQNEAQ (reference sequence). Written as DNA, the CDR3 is TGTGCCAGCAGCTCTCCTCGGCTAGGGGGGACAGATACGCAGTATTTT. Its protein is CASSSPRLGGTDTQYF. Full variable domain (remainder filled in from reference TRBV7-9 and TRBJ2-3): DTGVSQNPRHKITKRGQNVTFRCDPISEHNRLYWYRQTLGQGPEFLTYFQNEAQLEKSRLLSDRFSAERPKGSFSTLEIQRTEQGDSAMYLCASSSPRLGGTDTQYFGPGTRLTVL.

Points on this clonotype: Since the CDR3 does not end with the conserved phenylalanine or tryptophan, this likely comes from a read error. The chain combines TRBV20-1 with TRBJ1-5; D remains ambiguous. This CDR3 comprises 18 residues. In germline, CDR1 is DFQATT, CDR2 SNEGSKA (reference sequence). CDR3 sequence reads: CSARDPSEGLGSNQPQHL. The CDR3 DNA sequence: TGCAGTGCTAGAGATCCAAGCGAGGGTTTAGGGAGCAACCAGCCCCAGCATCTT.

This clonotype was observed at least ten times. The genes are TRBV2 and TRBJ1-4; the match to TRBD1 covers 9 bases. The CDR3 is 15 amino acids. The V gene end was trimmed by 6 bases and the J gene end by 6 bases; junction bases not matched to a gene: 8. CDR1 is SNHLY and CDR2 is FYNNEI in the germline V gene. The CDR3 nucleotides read TGTGCCAGCAGGGTTACGGGACAGGGTGATGAAAAACTGTTTTTT. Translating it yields CASRVTGQGDEKLFF. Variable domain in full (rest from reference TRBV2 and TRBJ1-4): EPEVTQTPSHQVTQMGQEVILRCVPISNHLYFYWYRQILGQKVEFLVSFYNNEISEKSEIFDDQFSVERPDGSNFTLKIRSTKLEDSAMYFCASRVTGQGDEKLFFGSGTQLSVL.

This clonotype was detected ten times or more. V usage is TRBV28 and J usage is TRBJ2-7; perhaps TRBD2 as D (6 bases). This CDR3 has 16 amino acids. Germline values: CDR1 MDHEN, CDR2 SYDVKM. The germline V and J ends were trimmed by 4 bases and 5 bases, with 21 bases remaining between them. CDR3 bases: TGTGCCAGCAGTTCGCACCTCCGGGACTTCTCTCACGAGCAGTACTTC. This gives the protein CASSSHLRDFSHEQYF.

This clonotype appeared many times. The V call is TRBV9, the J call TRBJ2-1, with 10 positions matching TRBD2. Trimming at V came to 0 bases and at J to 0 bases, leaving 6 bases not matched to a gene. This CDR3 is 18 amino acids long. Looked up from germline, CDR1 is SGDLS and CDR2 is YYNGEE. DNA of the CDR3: TGTGCCAGCAGCGTAGCTAGTAGCGGGGGGAGCTCCTACAATGAGCAGTTCTTC. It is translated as CASSVASSGGSSYNEQFF.

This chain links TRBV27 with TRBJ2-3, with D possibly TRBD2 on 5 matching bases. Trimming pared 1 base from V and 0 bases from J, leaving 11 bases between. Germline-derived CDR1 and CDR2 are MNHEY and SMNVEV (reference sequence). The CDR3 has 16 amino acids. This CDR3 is CASSLLWTSSTDTQYF. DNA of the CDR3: TGTGCCAGCAGTTTATTGTGGACTTCTAGCACAGATACGCAGTATTTT.

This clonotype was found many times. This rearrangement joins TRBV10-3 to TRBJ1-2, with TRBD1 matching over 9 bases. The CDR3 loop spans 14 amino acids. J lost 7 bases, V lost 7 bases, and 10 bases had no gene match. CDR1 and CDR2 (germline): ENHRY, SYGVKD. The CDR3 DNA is TGTGCCATCACCACGCAGGGACAGGGAGTTGGCTACACCTTC. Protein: CAITTQGQGVGYTF.

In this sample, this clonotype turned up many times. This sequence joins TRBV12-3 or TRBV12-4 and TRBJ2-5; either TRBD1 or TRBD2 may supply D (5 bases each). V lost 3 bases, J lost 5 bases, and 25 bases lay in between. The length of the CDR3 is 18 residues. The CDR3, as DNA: TGTGCCAGCAGTTTTTCGGCCCCTCGAGGGGCGCTACGGGAGACCCAGTACTTC. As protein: CASSFSAPRGALRETQYF.

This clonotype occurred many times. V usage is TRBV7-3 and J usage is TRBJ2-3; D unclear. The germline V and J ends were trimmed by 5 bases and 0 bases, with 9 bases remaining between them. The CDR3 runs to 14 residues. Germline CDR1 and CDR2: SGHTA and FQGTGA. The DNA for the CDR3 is TGTGCCAGCAGCAACCCATCTAGCACAGATACGCAGTATTTT. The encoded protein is CASSNPSSTDTQYF. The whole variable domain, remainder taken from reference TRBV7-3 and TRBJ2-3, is GAGVSQTPSNKVTEKGKYVELRCDPISGHTALYWYRQSLGQGPEFLIYFQGTGAADDSGLPNDRFFAVRPEGSVSTLKIQRTERGDSAVYLCASSNPSSTDTQYFGPGTRLTVL.

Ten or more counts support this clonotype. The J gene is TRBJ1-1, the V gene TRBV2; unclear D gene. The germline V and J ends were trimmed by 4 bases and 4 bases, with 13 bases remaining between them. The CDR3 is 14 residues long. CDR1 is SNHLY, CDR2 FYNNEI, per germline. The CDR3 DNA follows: TGTGCCAGCAGTGTGTCTGGTGGAGTCACTGAAGCTTTCTTT. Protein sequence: CASSVSGGVTEAFF.

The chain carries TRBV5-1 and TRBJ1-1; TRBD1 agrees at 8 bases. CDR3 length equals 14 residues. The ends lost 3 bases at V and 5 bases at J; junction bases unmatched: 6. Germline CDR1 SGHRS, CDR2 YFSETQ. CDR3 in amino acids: CASSSSGGVTEAFF. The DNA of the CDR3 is TGCGCCAGCAGCTCCTCAGGGGGCGTGACTGAAGCTTTCTTT.